The rows below give T cell receptor beta chains drawn from one sample of a study of Tregs in tolerant kidney transplant recipients. TCRdb's copy holds only in-frame clones and misses some; the assay was immunoSEQ multiplex PCR. The sample comprises some 250,000 clones, roughly 80% of which are singletons, and less than 0.75% rests with the top ten. Sequencing was performed on CD4+ T cells from blood. The receptors shown here come from a human donor in good health. Both conserved end residues are part of each CDR3. Each record gives: clone size, V gene, D gene, J gene, CDR3 protein, CDR3 DNA. D genes are given only for firm matches. Some rows have no size entry. The others give once, few or many, or a class for an expanded clone.

size: NA
V: TRBV30
D: NA
J: TRBJ1-1
CDR3: CAWSEKILNTEAFF
DNA: TGTGCCTGGAGTGAGAAAATATTGAACACTGAAGCTTTCTTT

size: NA
V: TRBV6-1
D: NA
J: TRBJ2-3
CDR3: CASSEFRSTDTQYF
DNA: TGTGCCAGCAGTGAATTCCGCAGTACAGATACGCAGTATTTT

size: NA
V: TRBV2
D: TRBD1
J: TRBJ1-2
CDR3: CASSDRVVYGYTF
DNA: TGTGCCAGCAGCGACAGGGTTGTCTATGGCTACACCTTC

size: NA
V: TRBV20-1
D: NA
J: TRBJ1-1
CDR3: CHPRGPDFTFF
DNA: TGCCACCCCCGAGGACCCGACTTTACTTTCTTT

size: NA
V: TRBV15
D: TRBD1
J: TRBJ1-4
CDR3: CATSITRDRGYFYEKLFF
DNA: TGTGCCACCAGCATAACCCGGGACAGGGGATATTTTTACGAAAAACTGTTTTTT

size: NA
V: TRBV25-1
D: TRBD1
J: TRBJ2-7
CDR3: CASSERGLGTGVYEQYF
DNA: TGTGCCAGCAGTGAAAGAGGCCTCGGGACAGGGGTCTACGAGCAGTACTTC

size: NA
V: TRBV27
D: NA
J: TRBJ1-2
CDR3: CASSLFSGVGGYTF
DNA: TGTGCCAGCAGTTTATTTTCGGGGGTTGGAGGCTACACCTTC

size: once
V: TRBV9
D: NA
J: TRBJ1-3
CDR3: CASSVAGGGGNTIYF
DNA: TGTGCCAGCAGCGTAGCTGGGGGAGGCGGAAACACCATATATTTT

size: NA
V: TRBV19
D: TRBD2
J: TRBJ2-1
CDR3: CASSRAAGGSYNEQFF
DNA: TGTGCCAGTAGTAGGGCAGCGGGGGGGTCCTACAATGAGCAGTTCTTC

size: NA
V: TRBV5-8
D: TRBD2
J: TRBJ2-2
CDR3: CASSLGLLAGGAGELFF
DNA: TGTGCCAGCAGCTTGGGCCTACTAGCGGGAGGAGCCGGGGAGCTGTTTTTT

size: NA
V: TRBV5-1
D: NA
J: TRBJ2-5
CDR3: CASSFDQETQYF
DNA: TGCGCCAGCAGCTTCGACCAAGAGACCCAGTACTTC

size: few
V: TRBV5-4
D: NA
J: TRBJ2-3
CDR3: CASSPTTSTDTQYF
DNA: TGTGCCAGCAGCCCAACAACTAGCACAGATACGCAGTATTTT

size: NA
V: TRBV5-1
D: TRBD1
J: TRBJ1-2
CDR3: CASSLVGDRGDGYTF
DNA: TGCGCCAGCAGCTTGGTCGGGGACAGGGGGGATGGCTACACCTTC

size: NA
V: TRBV6-1
D: NA
J: TRBJ2-3
CDR3: CASSEATDTQYF
DNA: TGTGCCAGCAGTGAGGCTACAGATACGCAGTATTTT

size: NA
V: TRBV19
D: TRBD2
J: TRBJ2-2
CDR3: CASSRGLAGPNTGELFF
DNA: TGTGCCAGTAGTAGGGGACTAGCGGGGCCGAACACCGGGGAGCTGTTTTTT

size: NA
V: TRBV19
D: NA
J: TRBJ1-1
CDR3: CASSIDRGTEAFF
DNA: TGTGCCAGTAGTATAGATCGGGGGACTGAAGCTTTCTTT

size: NA
V: TRBV5-1
D: TRBD2
J: TRBJ2-1
CDR3: CASSLLVAGAYNEQFF
DNA: TGCGCCAGCAGCTTGTTGGTAGCGGGAGCTTACAATGAGCAGTTCTTC

size: NA
V: TRBV20-1
D: NA
J: TRBJ2-1
CDR3: CSANLANEQFF
DNA: TGCAGTGCCAATCTAGCGAATGAGCAGTTCTTC

size: NA
V: TRBV5-4
D: NA
J: TRBJ1-4
CDR3: CASSRGGGGEKLFF
DNA: TGTGCCAGCAGTCGGGGGGGTGGTGGCGAAAAACTGTTTTTT

size: NA
V: TRBV5-4
D: NA
J: TRBJ2-3
CDR3: CASSQNRGTISTDTQYF
DNA: TGTGCCAGCAGCCAAAACCGGGGGACCATTAGCACAGATACGCAGTATTTT

size: once
V: TRBV5-4
D: NA
J: TRBJ2-2
CDR3: CASSLGLDSGELFF
DNA: TGTGCCAGCAGCTTGGGACTAGACTCCGGGGAGCTGTTTTTT

size: NA
V: TRBV18
D: NA
J: TRBJ1-1
CDR3: CASSPPGHSNTEAFF
DNA: TGTGCCAGCTCACCACCGGGACACTCGAACACTGAAGCTTTCTTT

size: NA
V: TRBV30
D: NA
J: TRBJ2-7
CDR3: CAWSVRAEQYF
DNA: TGTGCCTGGAGTGTAAGGGCCGAGCAGTACTTC

size: NA
V: TRBV7-9
D: NA
J: TRBJ1-1
CDR3: CASSPHAGMNTEAFF
DNA: TGTGCCAGCAGCCCCCATGCCGGGATGAACACTGAAGCTTTCTTT

size: once
V: TRBV6-5
D: TRBD1
J: TRBJ1-2
CDR3: CASSPAGGANGYTF
DNA: TGTGCCAGCTCCCCGGCAGGGGGCGCGAATGGCTACACCTTC

size: NA
V: TRBV4-2
D: TRBD2
J: TRBJ2-7
CDR3: CASSQEELAGDYEQYF
DNA: TGTGCCAGCAGCCAAGAAGAACTAGCGGGAGACTACGAGCAGTACTTC

size: NA
V: TRBV6-5
D: NA
J: TRBJ1-2
CDR3: CASSFGFGYGYTF
DNA: TGTGCCAGCAGTTTTGGATTCGGGTATGGCTACACCTTC

size: NA
V: TRBV30
D: TRBD2
J: TRBJ2-1
CDR3: CAWSGFSLAGGHHNEQFF
DNA: TGTGCCTGGAGTGGATTCTCTCTAGCGGGAGGGCATCACAATGAGCAGTTCTTC

size: NA
V: TRBV9
D: TRBD2
J: TRBJ2-4
CDR3: CASSRSTRGGAKNIQYF
DNA: TGTGCCAGCAGCCGTTCGACCCGCGGGGGAGCCAAAAACATTCAGTACTTC

size: NA
V: TRBV19
D: NA
J: TRBJ2-5
CDR3: CASSLKGGETQYF
DNA: TGTGCCAGTAGTCTAAAAGGTGGGGAGACCCAGTACTTC

size: NA
V: TRBV5-1
D: NA
J: TRBJ1-4
CDR3: CASSLFRGGSTNEKLFF
DNA: TGCGCCAGCAGCTTGTTCCGGGGTGGTTCAACTAATGAAAAACTGTTTTTT

size: NA
V: TRBV6-5
D: NA
J: TRBJ1-1
CDR3: CASSYGGLGGTEAFF
DNA: TGTGCCAGCAGTTACGGCGGACTGGGGGGCACTGAAGCTTTCTTT

size: few
V: TRBV19
D: NA
J: TRBJ2-7
CDR3: CASSLDRSYEQYF
DNA: TGTGCCAGTTCACTGGACCGATCCTACGAGCAGTACTTC

size: NA
V: TRBV5-4
D: NA
J: TRBJ2-7
CDR3: CASSSGQFEQYF
DNA: TGTGCCAGCAGCTCAGGACAGTTCGAGCAGTACTTC

size: NA
V: TRBV15
D: TRBD1
J: TRBJ2-2
CDR3: CATSRVIGQGYTGELFF
DNA: TGTGCCACCAGCAGAGTAATCGGACAGGGTTATACCGGGGAGCTGTTTTTT

size: NA
V: TRBV5-1
D: NA
J: TRBJ2-1
CDR3: CASQESSEQFF
DNA: TGCGCCAGTCAGGAGAGTAGTGAGCAGTTCTTC

size: NA
V: TRBV6-1
D: NA
J: TRBJ2-7
CDR3: CASTVSGGASYEQYF
DNA: TGTGCCAGCACCGTTTCCGGGGGAGCCAGTTACGAGCAGTACTTC

size: NA
V: TRBV4-1
D: NA
J: TRBJ2-1
CDR3: CASSQVRLGNEQFF
DNA: TGCGCCAGCAGCCAAGTCCGGCTAGGCAATGAGCAGTTCTTC

size: NA
V: TRBV10-1
D: NA
J: TRBJ1-1
CDR3: CASSPAVATEAFF
DNA: TGCGCCAGCAGCCCGGCCGTGGCCACTGAAGCTTTCTTT

size: NA
V: TRBV7-9
D: TRBD1
J: TRBJ2-3
CDR3: CASSPPGLQGADTQYF
DNA: TGTGCCAGCAGCCCCCCCGGGCTCCAGGGGGCAGATACGCAGTATTTT

size: NA
V: TRBV9
D: TRBD2
J: TRBJ2-3
CDR3: CASSETSGRAGDTQYF
DNA: TGTGCCAGCAGCGAAACTAGCGGGAGGGCTGGAGATACGCAGTATTTT

size: NA
V: TRBV7-6
D: NA
J: TRBJ2-5
CDR3: CASSLVPPGRETQYF
DNA: TGTGCCAGCAGCTTAGTGCCGCCCGGTAGAGAGACCCAGTACTTC

size: once
V: TRBV7-8
D: TRBD1
J: TRBJ2-7
CDR3: CASSFGLTGAYEQYF
DNA: TGTGCCAGCAGCTTCGGCTTGACAGGGGCCTACGAGCAGTACTTC

size: NA
V: TRBV5-4
D: NA
J: TRBJ1-4
CDR3: CASSIGGATNEKLFF
DNA: TGTGCCAGCAGTATTGGGGGTGCAACTAATGAAAAACTGTTTTTT

size: NA
V: TRBV7-6
D: TRBD1
J: TRBJ2-1
CDR3: CASSRGQVYNEQFF
DNA: TGTGCCAGCAGCCGCGGACAGGTCTACAATGAGCAGTTCTTC

size: NA
V: TRBV5-5
D: NA
J: TRBJ1-1
CDR3: CASSFQGPAEAFF
DNA: TGTGCCAGCAGCTTCCAGGGGCCGGCTGAAGCTTTCTTT

size: NA
V: TRBV19
D: TRBD1
J: TRBJ1-2
CDR3: CASSSGSGGKFGYTF
DNA: TGTGCCAGTAGTTCGGGGTCAGGGGGCAAATTTGGCTACACCTTC

size: NA
V: TRBV12-1
D: NA
J: TRBJ2-5
CDR3: CASSWSWGCQETQYF
DNA: TGTGCCAGCAGCTGGAGTTGGGGGTGCCAAGAGACCCAGTACTTC